A selection of T cell receptor beta chains follows, all from one sample in a study of cytotoxic CD8 clonotypes in ibrutinib-treated CLL. Sequenced by immunoSEQ multiplex PCR; TCRdb stores in-frame clones only, minus some. Here the sample spans approximately 300,000 clones, 70% to 80% being singletons. The input for sequencing was PBMCs, taken before ibrutinib treatment. These receptors came from a human donor with chronic lymphocytic leukemia. The conserved cysteine and the conserved F or W are not part of the CDR3 here. Rows give clone size only sometimes, using once, few, many, or a class for an expanded clone.

>TRBV11-3|NA|TRBJ2-2
ASSGPDTGELF
>TRBV27|NA|TRBJ1-2
ASSPRGGIDYGYT
>TRBV14|NA|TRBJ2-1
ASSQDWLSSYNEQF
>TRBV28|NA|TRBJ2-7
ASSPDSEYEQY
>TRBV5-1|few|TRBJ1-1
ASSVMDRSAEAF
>TRBV6-6|NA|TRBJ2-1
ASSYSGGFDEQF
>TRBV7-9|NA|TRBJ1-1
ASSLAITENTEAF
>TRBV18|NA|TRBJ2-3
ASSPTSGRSTDTQY
>TRBV25-1|NA|TRBJ1-2
ASSESGSSYGYT
>TRBV28|NA|TRBJ2-5
ASSLRGPETQY
>TRBV28|NA|TRBJ1-3
ASRPATGTGSGNTIY
>TRBV29-1|NA|TRBJ2-7
SVSPSGSDEQY
>TRBV5-6|NA|TRBJ2-1
ASSLSGSGRNEQF
>TRBV12-5|NA|TRBJ2-2
ASGLSSGITGELF
>TRBV14|few|TRBJ1-2
ASSPGRGKGGYT
>TRBV5-1|NA|TRBJ2-3
ASSLAMRGDTQY
>TRBV27|NA|TRBJ2-1
ASSLLAGGYNEQF
>TRBV19|NA|TRBJ2-2
ASENRLAQLDTGELF
>TRBV27|once|TRBJ1-5
ASSLFLNQPQH
>TRBV30|NA|TRBJ1-1
AWSVSGYTEAF
>TRBV7-9|NA|TRBJ1-5
ASSFYGTGGDQPQH
>TRBV6-5|NA|TRBJ1-4
ASSSRQGAREKLF
>TRBV7-2|NA|TRBJ1-5
ASSLAGQYSNQPQH
>TRBV2|NA|TRBJ2-1
ASSRLAGVDNEQF
>TRBV7-9|NA|TRBJ2-5
ASSFALARQETQY
>TRBV28|NA|TRBJ2-4
ASRRPGTSGRANIQY
>TRBV6-5|few|TRBJ2-1
ASIKTSGNNEQF
>TRBV27|once|TRBJ2-7
ASSRGIEQY
>TRBV30|NA|TRBJ2-1
AWTLPAGRQTYNEQF
>TRBV7-9|NA|TRBJ2-7
ASSPGRGREY
>TRBV27|NA|TRBJ2-3
ASSFLTGGRDTQY
>TRBV15|NA|TRBJ2-7
ATSRTRDRGYEQY
>TRBV12-2|NA|TRBJ2-1
ASRLGGGLDYNEQF
>TRBV5-4|NA|TRBJ1-6
ASSLNRGNSPLH
>TRBV23-1|NA|TRBJ1-2
ASSQENYGYT
>TRBV27|NA|TRBJ2-7
ASTPWAGYVYEQY
>TRBV6-5|NA|TRBJ1-2
ASTRNRDRGDGYT
>TRBV2|NA|TRBJ2-7
ASKMGKASYEQY
>TRBV19|NA|TRBJ2-1
ASSVRLAGPVYNEQF
>TRBV7-9|few|TRBJ1-2
ASSQGLGYGYT
>TRBV6-6|NA|TRBJ2-7
ASSYSGTETTYEQY
>TRBV5-4|NA|TRBJ2-7
ASRPGTGIGEQY
>TRBV7-3|NA|NA
ASSLIGSSGYEQY
>TRBV20-1|NA|TRBJ2-5
SGQYEETQY
>TRBV7-9|once|TRBJ1-1
ASSLDGVNTEAF
>TRBV11-3|NA|TRBJ2-1
ASSGRQGARDEQF
>TRBV5-1|few|TRBJ1-5
ASSLGGYHSQPQH
>TRBV27|NA|TRBJ2-4
ASRSQGRDIQY
>TRBV2|NA|TRBJ1-3
ASSEQGLEDTIY
>TRBV28|NA|TRBJ2-3
ANLDSSTDTQY
>TRBV19|few|TRBJ2-1
ASSISDYNEQF
>TRBV7-6|once|TRBJ2-1
ASSPRTSADNEQF
>TRBV7-8|NA|TRBJ1-1
ASSLGTENTEAF
>TRBV6-5|NA|TRBJ1-4
ATMANEKLF
>TRBV7-6|NA|TRBJ2-1
ASSLDRANEQF